This is a list of T cell receptor beta chains from one sample in a study of CD8 T cells in Susac syndrome. TCRdb redid the calling of the immunoSEQ multiplex PCR reads with MiXCR, one entry per CDR3 protein. The sample consists of hundreds of thousands of distinct CDR3 sequences, roughly 85% of them appearing once. The sequenced sample was CD8+ T cells from PBMCs. These receptors were taken from a human donor with multiple sclerosis. The CDR3 runs from the conserved cysteine through the conserved F or W. The order of the fields is J gene, D gene, clone size, V gene, CDR3 protein, CDR3 DNA. D genes are given only for firm matches. Size values are once, few and many counts, or a class for expanded clones, and some rows have none.

TRBJ2-1,TRBD2,.,TRBV24-1,CATSDSTGTSGTNEQFF,TGTGCCACCAGTGATTCCACCGGGACTAGCGGGACCAATGAGCAGTTCTTC
TRBJ2-1,TRBD2,.,TRBV12-3/TRBV12-4,CASSYRTSGDNEQFF,TGTGCCAGCAGTTACCGGACTAGCGGGGACAATGAGCAGTTCTTC
TRBJ1-1,.,.,TRBV30,CAWSQGMDHTEAFF,TGTGCCTGGAGCCAGGGTATGGATCACACTGAAGCTTTCTTT
TRBJ1-1,.,.,TRBV11-2,CASSSDDRGRQNTEAFF,TGTGCCAGCAGCTCTGACGACCGGGGACGGCAAAACACTGAAGCTTTCTTT
TRBJ1-6,.,.,TRBV19,CASSIPGLDSPLHF,TGTGCCAGTAGTATCCCCGGGTTGGATTCACCCCTCCACTTT
TRBJ2-1,TRBD2,.,TRBV27,CASSLSMRGVPYNEQFF,TGTGCCAGCAGTTTATCGATGCGGGGGGTTCCCTACAATGAGCAGTTCTTC
TRBJ2-5,.,.,TRBV27,CASGRAGVRETQYF,TGTGCCAGTGGACGGGCAGGGGTAAGAGAGACCCAGTACTTC
TRBJ2-1,TRBD2,.,TRBV20-1,CSATTSGIFYEQFF,TGCAGTGCCACGACTAGCGGGATATTCTATGAGCAGTTCTTC
TRBJ2-5,TRBD2,.,TRBV4-1,CASSQSPGLVIETQYF,TGCGCCAGCAGCCAATCACCGGGACTAGTGATAGAGACCCAGTACTTC
TRBJ1-1,.,.,TRBV14,CASSRRRGITEAFF,TGTGCCAGCAGCCGGCGGAGGGGGATCACTGAAGCTTTCTTT
TRBJ2-1,TRBD2,.,TRBV7-9,CASSLMPGLAGSQFF,TGTGCCAGCAGCTTGATGCCGGGACTAGCGGGAAGTCAGTTCTTC
TRBJ2-3,TRBD2,few,TRBV18,CASSPPAGGGTDTQYF,TGTGCCAGCTCACCACCGGCGGGAGGTGGCACAGATACGCAGTATTTT
TRBJ1-2,TRBD1,.,TRBV10-3,CAITAGGAGGYTF,TGTGCCATCACGGCAGGGGGTGCAGGGGGCTACACCTTC
TRBJ2-5,.,.,TRBV6-5,CASSYNYEQGGQETQYF,TGTGCCAGCAGTTACAACTACGAACAGGGAGGTCAAGAGACCCAGTACTTC
TRBJ2-5,.,.,TRBV29-1,CSVEPRGDRETQYF,TGCAGCGTTGAACCTCGTGGGGACCGTGAGACCCAGTACTTC
TRBJ1-2,.,.,TRBV5-1,CASSFVLTVRPGGYTF,TGCGCCAGCAGCTTTGTTTTGACAGTCCGGCCTGGTGGCTACACCTTC
TRBJ1-4,TRBD1,.,TRBV3-1,CASSTSTGKNEKLFF,TGTGCCAGCAGCACGTCGACAGGGAAAAATGAAAAACTGTTTTTT
TRBJ2-5,.,.,TRBV27,CASSSGVGTQYF,TGTGCCAGCAGTTCGGGGGTGGGGACCCAGTACTTC
TRBJ2-7,.,.,TRBV7-2,CASSRLGTSYEQYF,TGTGCCAGCAGCCGCTTGGGGACTTCCTACGAGCAGTACTTC
TRBJ1-1,.,.,TRBV19,CASSIGQPNTEAFF,TGTGCCAGTAGTATCGGGCAGCCGAACACTGAAGCTTTCTTT
TRBJ2-7,.,.,TRBV6-6,CASRDGTESYEQYF,TGTGCCAGCAGGGACGGGACGGAGTCCTACGAGCAGTACTTC
TRBJ2-1,.,.,TRBV5-1,CASSLDSLRPDEQFF,TGCGCCAGCAGTTTGGACAGTTTGAGGCCGGATGAGCAGTTCTTC
TRBJ2-2,.,.,TRBV5-5,CASSKNTGELFF,TGTGCCAGCAGTAAGAACACCGGGGAGCTGTTTTTT
TRBJ2-1,.,.,TRBV3-1,CASSFSRDSAYNEQFF,TGTGCCAGCAGCTTTTCGCGGGACTCCGCCTACAATGAGCAGTTCTTC
TRBJ2-1,.,.,TRBV29-1,CSAKDTVDNEQFF,TGCAGCGCTAAAGACACTGTCGACAATGAGCAGTTCTTC
TRBJ2-7,TRBD1,.,TRBV29-1,CSVIWGQGYSYEQYF,TGCAGCGTTATCTGGGGACAGGGGTACTCCTACGAGCAGTACTTC
TRBJ2-3,.,.,TRBV21-1,CASSKRGYVAGGTDTQYF,.
TRBJ2-3,.,few,TRBV6-5,CASSYRSRVGDTQYF,TGTGCCAGCAGTTACAGGAGCAGAGTAGGAGATACGCAGTATTTT